Listed here are 10 T cell receptor beta chains from one sample, sequenced in a study of blood T cell repertoires in COVID-19 (dated by TCRdb to 2019 to 2021). The library was built by means of the immunoSEQ multiplex PCR assay. TCRdb limited this immuneACCESS table to in-frame rearrangements with V and J called. A share of clones is missing; checked studies link under half to unresolved V genes, and the rest is unexplained. The sample yields about 130,000 clones; about 85% were counted once. About a quarter of the sample goes to the ten largest clones. Sample: peripheral blood. All receptors come from a woman aged 80 or over with acute or convalescent COVID-19.

CDR3: CASSPRRDRGSLGYTF. Written as DNA, the CDR3 is TGTGCCAGCTCACCGCGTCGGGACAGGGGTTCTCTCGGCTACACCTTC. This rearrangement joins TRBV18 to TRBJ1-2, with 10 bases aligning to TRBD1. This CDR3 is 16 amino acids long. CDR1 and CDR2 from the germline V gene are KGHSH and LQKENI. J was trimmed by 8 bases and V by 3 bases; bases with no gene match: 12. The full variable domain, completed using reference TRBV18 and TRBJ1-2, is NAGVMQNPRHLVRRRGQEARLRCSPMKGHSHVYWYRQLPEEGLKFMVYLQKENIIDESGMPKERFSAEFPKEGPSILRIQQVVRGDSAAYFCASSPRRDRGSLGYTFGSGTRLTVV.

The chain recombines TRBV10-3 with TRBJ1-2; a possible D gene is TRBD1 (6 bases). The ends were cut back, 4 bases at V and 8 bases at J, with 14 bases in the middle. This CDR3 region has 13 residues. Looked up from germline, CDR1 is ENHRY and CDR2 is SYGVKD. The CDR3 region has the DNA TGTGCCATCAGTGCAGAACCAGGGGAAGGCTACACCTTC. Protein product: CAISAEPGEGYTF.

This clone has only one observation. The chain is built from TRBV12-3 or TRBV12-4 and TRBJ1-2; D is perhaps TRBD1 (5 bases). The CDR3 has 13 amino acids. Trimming left V 1 base short and J 5 bases short, with 8 bases between. This chain's CDR3 is CASSLGQFYGYTF. The CDR3 nucleotides read TGTGCCAGCAGTTTAGGACAGTTTTATGGCTACACCTTC.

The rearrangement joins TRBV28 to TRBJ1-1; a weak D match, TRBD1 (6 bases). The V end lost 6 bases, the J end lost 3 bases, and 17 bases lay between the germline ends. The CDR3 length is 15 residues. The germline V gene encodes CDR1 MDHEN and CDR2 SYDVKM. DNA for the CDR3: TGTGCCAGCAGGACAGGCGACTCGAAAGACACTGAAGCTTTCTTT. Residues: CASRTGDSKDTEAFF.

The chain employs TRBV14 and TRBJ2-3; D unresolved. CDR1 and CDR2 from the germline V gene are SGHDN and FVKESK. The V end was cut by 0 bases, the J end by 0 bases, with 10 bases between. The CDR3 spans 16 residues. CDR3 sequence (DNA): TGTGCCAGCAGCCAAGACTTCCACCGGAGCACAGATACGCAGTATTTT. It is translated as CASSQDFHRSTDTQYF.

The chain couples TRBV6-2 or TRBV6-3 to TRBJ2-2; the D call may be TRBD1 or TRBD2 (6 bases each). Germline CDR1 reads MNHEY; CDR2 reads SVGEGT. CDR3 length equals 15 residues. Trimming pared 6 bases from V and 1 base from J, leaving 12 bases between. The CDR3 reads CASSPGAQNTGELFF. The CDR3 bases are TGTGCCAGCAGCCCGGGGGCCCAGAACACCGGGGAGCTGTTTTTT.

CDR3 sequence reads: CASSLENRETGELFF. CDR3 nucleotides: TGCGCCAGCAGCTTGGAAAACAGGGAAACCGGGGAGCTGTTTTTT. The J gene is TRBJ2-2, the V gene TRBV5-1; D is perhaps TRBD1 (6 bases). Trimming stripped 0 bases from V and 5 bases from J, with 11 bases between. In germline, CDR1 is SGHRS, CDR2 YFSETQ. The CDR3 is 15 amino acids.

V gene TRBV2 combines with J gene TRBJ2-5; the match to TRBD2 covers 13 bases. CDR1 is SNHLY and CDR2 is FYNNEI in the germline V gene. The ends lost 8 bases at V and 9 bases at J; junction bases unmatched: 12. This CDR3 region has 15 residues. CDR3 nucleotides: TGTGCCAGCGCACCGACTAGCGGGGGGCTGACACCCCAGTACTTC. Translating it yields CASAPTSGGLTPQYF. The whole variable domain, remainder taken from reference TRBV2 and TRBJ2-5, is EPEVTQTPSHQVTQMGQEVILRCVPISNHLYFYWYRQILGQKVEFLVSFYNNEISEKSEIFDDQFSVERPDGSNFTLKIRSTKLEDSAMYFCASAPTSGGLTPQYFGPGTRLLVL.

A few counts support this clone. The rearrangement links TRBV5-1 to TRBJ2-2; 7 bases are a match to TRBD1. CDR1 is SGHRS and CDR2 is YFSETQ in the germline V gene. The J segment lost 3 bases and the V segment lost 7 bases, leaving 3 bases of the junction unmatched. The CDR3 length is 13 residues. The CDR3 DNA is TGCGCCAGCGGGACAGTTTACACCGGGGAGCTGTTTTTT. This codes for CASGTVYTGELFF.

The chain links TRBV28 to TRBJ1-1; D gene unclear. The V end was cut by 7 bases, the J end by 1 base, with 13 bases between. Germline V gene sequence: CDR1 MDHEN, CDR2 SYDVKM. The CDR3 covers 14 residues. CDR3 loop: CASNEVSWNTEAFF. The DNA for the CDR3 is TGTGCCAGCAATGAGGTTAGTTGGAACACTGAAGCTTTCTTT.